This T cell receptor beta chain was documented in a study of blood T cell repertoires in COVID-19. At the level of the study: Samples of COVID-19 (acute and convalescent) were obtained from the United States, Italy and Spain. T cells, B-cell-depleted T cells, or PBMCs provided the cDNA or gDNA that served as material.

Germline loops: CDR1 LGHNA, CDR2 YSLEER. This CDR3 spans 19 amino acids. V was trimmed by 3 bases and J by 0 bases, leaving 21 bases between them. Profiled with immunoSEQ multiplex PCR; TCRdb holds only in-frame clones, not every one. The table lists 200,000 to 250,000 clones, about 87% of them singletons, with 2.5% to 3% in the top ten. Individuals aged about 18 to 89 years were recruited from 24 US areas. Clinical history reported by participants formed the basis on which cohorts were assigned. What was sequenced was PBMCs or T cells enriched from blood (not recorded which). J is TRBJ2-1 and V is TRBV4-3; tentative D call: TRBD2 (5 bases). The receptor was derived from a woman in her 30s with acute COVID-19. The CDR3: CASSQSQLRTQSSYNEQFF. The DNA for the CDR3 is TGCGCCAGCAGCCAGTCACAACTGCGGACTCAAAGCTCCTACAATGAGCAGTTCTTC.